This TCR beta chain was recorded in a study of cytomegalovirus exposure and HLA in healthy donors. Study results and caveats: Investigators reported under 200 TCR beta chains as tied to cytomegalovirus. Through in vitro validation, a few CMV-associated chains were shown to be specific for CMV antigens.

Points on this clone: Its antigen is not identified.

CDR3 length: 12 amino acids. The V and J ends lost 7 bases and 7 bases, in that order; junction bases with no gene match: 5. Germline CDR1 reads MDHEN; CDR2 reads SYDVKM. TCRdb keeps only in-frame clones here, not all; method: immunoSEQ multiplex PCR. The sample holds 100,000 to 150,000 clones, just under 90% seen once. The chain couples TRBV28 to TRBJ1-2; TRBD1 matches 8 bases. The specimen sequenced was PBMCs. This clonotype was sampled from a young man in good health and CMV-seronegative. CDR3 bases: TGTGCCAGCACGGCAGGGGGCTTTGGCTACACCTTC. Protein sequence: CASTAGGFGYTF.